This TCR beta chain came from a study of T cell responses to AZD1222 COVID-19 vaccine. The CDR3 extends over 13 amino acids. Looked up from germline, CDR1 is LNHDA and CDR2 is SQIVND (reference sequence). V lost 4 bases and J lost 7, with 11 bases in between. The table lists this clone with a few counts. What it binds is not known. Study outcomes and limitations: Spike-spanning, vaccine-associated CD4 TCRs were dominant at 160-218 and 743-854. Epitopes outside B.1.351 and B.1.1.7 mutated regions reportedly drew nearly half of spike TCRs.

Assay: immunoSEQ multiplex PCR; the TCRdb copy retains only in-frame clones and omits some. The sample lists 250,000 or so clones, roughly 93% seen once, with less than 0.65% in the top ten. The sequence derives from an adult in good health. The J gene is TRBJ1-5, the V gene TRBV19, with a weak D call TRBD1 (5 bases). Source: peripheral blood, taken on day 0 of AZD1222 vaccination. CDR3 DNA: TGTGCCAGTAGTACCTTACAGGTACAGCCCCAGCATTTT. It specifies CASSTLQVQPQHF.